These 29 T cell receptor beta chains were all obtained from the same sample, sequenced in a study of identifying expanded T cells in peripheral blood. Only in-frame clones appear in the TCRdb table, and some are missing; sequencing was by immunoSEQ multiplex PCR. The sample holds over 90,000 clones, 88% seen once. The sequencing sample was made of blood. These receptors were collected from a person aged 18 to 75 in good health.

The chain uses TRBV28 and TRBJ2-7, with D unclear. Germline lookup yields CDR1 MDHEN and CDR2 SYDVKM. This CDR3 is 14 amino acids long. V lost 5 bases and J 4 bases, leaving 15 bases between the germline ends. CDR3 in amino acids: CASSTGSPRYEQYF. The CDR3, as DNA: TGTGCCAGCAGTACGGGCAGTCCGAGGTACGAGCAGTACTTC.

The genes are TRBV7-3 and TRBJ2-3, with 14 bases identical to TRBD2. V was clipped by 4 bases and J by 3 bases; unmatched bases: 3. This CDR3 is 16 amino acids long. From germline, CDR1 is SGHTA and CDR2 FQGTGA. The CDR3 sequence is CASSSGTSGGTDTQYF. CDR3 DNA sequence: TGTGCCAGCAGCTCTGGGACTAGCGGGGGAACAGATACGCAGTATTTT.

The chain employs TRBV6-1 and TRBJ2-7; D is possibly TRBD1 (7 bases). CDR1 is MNHNS and CDR2 is SASEGT in the germline V gene. The CDR3 runs 19 residues. V was shortened by 2 bases and J by 3 bases, with 26 bases between the two germline ends. In DNA, the CDR3 is TGTGCCAGCAGTGAAAATTCCCAAATTGCAGGGGGGAAGAACTACGAGCAGTACTTC. Its translation is CASSENSQIAGGKNYEQYF.

This sequence joins TRBV5-1 and TRBJ2-6; D not resolved. This CDR3 region has 14 residues. Trimming took 4 bases from V and 7 from J, leaving 12 bases between them. Germline V gene lookup returns CDR1 SGHRS and CDR2 YFSETQ. The CDR3 loop reads CASSPDHGANVLTF. DNA for the CDR3: TGCGCCAGCAGCCCGGACCATGGTGCCAACGTCCTGACTTTC.

The CDR3 coding sequence is TGCGCCAGCAGCTTGGTTTGGGGGGCCGACTATGGCTACACCTTC. Its protein is CASSLVWGADYGYTF. The rearrangement links TRBV5-1 to TRBJ1-2, with a possible D match to TRBD1 (6 bases). This CDR3 has 15 amino acids. CDR1 is SGHRS, CDR2 YFSETQ, per germline. Trimming cost V 0 bases and J 3 bases, with 12 bases left between them.

The chain carries TRBV29-1 and TRBJ2-4; tentatively, D is TRBD2 (6 bases). V was shortened by 4 bases and J by 8 bases, with 9 bases between the two germline ends. This CDR3 has 11 amino acids. Germline CDR1 is SQVTM and CDR2 is ANQGSEA. CDR3 DNA: TGCAGCGTTGTTCCGGGGGACATTCAGTACTTC. The encoded protein is CSVVPGDIQYF. Using reference TRBV29-1 and TRBJ2-4 for the parts outside the CDR3, the full variable domain is SAVISQKPSRDICQRGTSLTIQCQVDSQVTMMFWYRQQPGQSLTLIATANQGSEATYESGFVIDKFPISRPNLTFSTLTVSNMSPEDSSIYLCSVVPGDIQYFGAGTRLSVL.

The chain has TRBV7-3 and TRBJ2-3, with D possibly being TRBD2 (6 bases). V dropped 8 bases and J dropped 5 bases, with 20 bases sitting between them. CDR1 SGHTA and CDR2 FQGTGA come from the germline V gene. The CDR3 loop spans 15 amino acids. The CDR3 nucleotides read TGTGCCAGCTTCCCGGCGAGGAGGGAAGTAGATACGCAGTATTTT. Amino acid sequence: CASFPARREVDTQYF.

The chain is built from TRBV2 and TRBJ2-3, with D uncertain. The CDR3 extends over 13 amino acids. V was trimmed by 6 bases and J by 6 bases, leaving 13 bases between them. The germline V gene has CDR1 SNHLY and CDR2 FYNNEI. For the CDR3, the DNA is TGTGCCAGCAGGATCCAACAAAGGGATACGCAGTATTTT. Residues: CASRIQQRDTQYF.

The V call is TRBV5-1, the J call TRBJ2-2; 7 bases are a match to TRBD1. V dropped 7 bases and J dropped 3; count of bases not matched to a gene: 9. This CDR3 has 15 residues. In germline, CDR1 is SGHRS, CDR2 YFSETQ. CDR3: CASGDSGPDTGELFF. The CDR3 DNA is TGCGCCAGCGGGGACAGTGGTCCGGACACCGGGGAGCTGTTTTTT.

This clone has only one observation. The rearrangement joins TRBV12-2 to TRBJ2-7; whether TRBD2, the table's D call, matches the DNA was not checked. TRBV12-2 is marked as a pseudogene. This CDR3 is 16 amino acids long. The CDR3 is CASRLSRTSGTYEQYF. CDR3 DNA: TGTGCAAGTCGCTTATCAAGGACTAGCGGGACATACGAGCAGTACTTC.

The genes are TRBV7-8 and TRBJ2-7; D unclear. CDR1 is SGHVS, CDR2 FQNEAQ, per germline. This CDR3 is 14 amino acids long. V was clipped by 1 base and J by 1 base, with 8 bases between them. Written as DNA, the CDR3 is TGTGCCAGCAGCTTAGAGACGGTGTCCTACGAGCAGTACTTC. It encodes CASSLETVSYEQYF.

The chain is built from TRBV27 and TRBJ1-5, with D uncertain. The germline gives CDR1 MNHEY, CDR2 SMNVEV (reference sequence). V dropped 5 bases and J dropped 3 bases, with 8 bases sitting between them. The CDR3 covers 13 residues. The CDR3 is CASSKQNNQPQHF. The CDR3 coding sequence is TGTGCCAGCAGTAAACAGAACAATCAGCCCCAGCATTTT.

This clone has a handful of counts. The V and J genes are TRBV4-2 and TRBJ1-2; no clear D. Germline CDR1 is LGHNA and CDR2 is YNFKEQ. This CDR3 region has 14 residues. V dropped 0 bases and J dropped 4 bases, with 9 bases sitting between them. CDR3 DNA sequence: TGTGCCAGCAGCCAAGAGAGCAGCCCCTATGGCTACACCTTC. Its protein product is CASSQESSPYGYTF.

By its share, this clone is medium-sized (0.01 to 0.1%). The V and J genes are TRBV7-2 and TRBJ2-7, with TRBD2 matching over 10 bases. CDR3 length: 15 amino acids. The germline V gene has CDR1 SGHTA and CDR2 FQGNSA. V was pared by 6 bases and J by 4 bases, with 9 bases of the junction left unmatched. The CDR3 here is CASRYRLAGDYEQYF. The CDR3 coding sequence is TGTGCCAGCAGGTATCGTCTAGCGGGAGATTACGAGCAGTACTTC.

This rearrangement joins TRBV7-6 to TRBJ2-1, with 7 nucleotides matching TRBD1. CDR3 length: 15 residues. The V segment lost 4 bases and the J segment 6 bases; nucleotides outside the gene matches: 9. The germline V gene has CDR1 SGHVS and CDR2 FNYEAQ. The CDR3 DNA sequence: TGTGCCAGCAGCTGGTCTAATGAGGGGGCCAATGAGCAGTTCTTC. Translating gives CASSWSNEGANEQFF. Full variable domain (outside the CDR3, taken from reference TRBV7-6 and TRBJ2-1): GAGVSQSPRYKVTKRGQDVALRCDPISGHVSLYWYRQALGQGPEFLTYFNYEAQQDKSGLPNDRFSAERPEGSISTLTIQRTEQRDSAMYRCASSWSNEGANEQFFGPGTRLTVL.

The chain recombines TRBV6-6 with TRBJ2-7, with D unclear. This CDR3 has 10 residues. V was clipped by 6 bases and J by 3 bases, with 3 bases between them. Germline V lookup: CDR1 MNHNY, CDR2 SVGAGI (reference sequence). The CDR3 sequence is CASRSYEQYF. In DNA, the CDR3 is TGTGCCAGCAGGAGCTACGAGCAGTACTTC.

The chain is built from TRBV4-3 and TRBJ2-2; 8 bases agree with TRBD2. The CDR3 totals 17 residues. J was trimmed by 8 bases and V by 5 bases; bases with no gene match: 16. Germline V gives CDR1 LGHNA, CDR2 YSLEER. The CDR3 region has the DNA TGCGCCAGCAGCTCTACTATCAGCGGGGGAAGTTTTGGGGAGCTGTTTTTT. Protein: CASSSTISGGSFGELFF.

The chain recombines TRBV7-2 with TRBJ1-2, with 9 bases that match TRBD1. The V gene's germline CDR1 is SGHTA and CDR2 FQGNSA. V shed 5 bases, J shed 7 bases, and the junction held 11 bases outside the gene matches. CDR3 length: 15 residues. CDR3 in amino acids: CASSRAVGQGAGYTF. DNA of the CDR3: TGTGCCAGCAGCCGCGCCGTGGGACAGGGTGCTGGCTACACCTTC.

This clone was observed a single time. The V gene is TRBV9, the J gene TRBJ2-1; 8 bases are shared with TRBD1. This CDR3 region has 14 residues. Trimming cost V 4 bases and J 7 bases; bases outside gene matches: 7. The germline V gene has CDR1 SGDLS and CDR2 YYNGEE. As DNA, the CDR3 is TGTGCCAGCAGCCTCGGACAGGGTGGGAATGAGCAGTTCTTC. This codes for CASSLGQGGNEQFF.

The J gene is TRBJ2-5, the V gene TRBV5-1, with D maybe TRBD2 (6 bases). V shed 2 bases and J shed 5 bases, with 13 bases lying between them. The CDR3 is made up of 14 amino acids. From germline, CDR1 is SGHRS and CDR2 YFSETQ. CDR3 sequence reads: CASSLEGAGETQYF. CDR3 DNA: TGCGCCAGCAGCTTAGAGGGCGCGGGGGAGACCCAGTACTTC.

Written as DNA, the CDR3 is TGTGCCAGCAGCTCACCGGACCGGAGCTCCTACGAGCAGTACTTC. It specifies CASSSPDRSSYEQYF. This rearrangement joins TRBV11-2 to TRBJ2-7; no clear D gene. Germline loops: CDR1 SGHAT, CDR2 FQNNGV. This CDR3 has 15 amino acids. The ends were cut back, 4 bases at V and 0 bases at J, with 13 bases in the middle.

The chain is built from TRBV7-2 and TRBJ2-7; a weak D match, TRBD1 (5 bases). The V gene lost 3 bases and the J gene lost 7 bases, with 10 bases spanning the gap. This CDR3 region has 12 residues. CDR1 and CDR2 (germline): SGHTA, FQGNSA. As DNA, the CDR3 is TGTGCCAGCAGCTTGACAGATCTTGAGCAGTACTTC. It is translated as CASSLTDLEQYF.

The chain employs TRBV2 and TRBJ2-7; tentative D call: TRBD2 (5 bases). The V end lost 10 bases, the J end lost 5 bases, and 21 bases lay between the germline ends. Germline values: CDR1 SNHLY, CDR2 FYNNEI. The CDR3 consists of 14 residues. CDR3 amino acids: CATKYTKGVDEQYF. CDR3 in DNA: TGTGCCACCAAATACACTAAGGGAGTCGACGAGCAGTACTTC.

V gene TRBV7-2 combines with J gene TRBJ2-7; 7 nucleotides agree with TRBD2. This CDR3 is 15 amino acids long. V lost 5 bases, J lost 3 bases, and 10 bases stayed unmatched. Germline assignment: CDR1 SGHTA and CDR2 FQGNSA. CDR3 coding DNA: TGTGCCAGCAGCACTTCCGGGACTATATTCTACGAGCAGTACTTC. It specifies CASSTSGTIFYEQYF.

The chain combines TRBV19 with TRBJ2-1; D remains unclear. The CDR3 totals 15 residues. The ends were cut back, 3 bases at V and 3 bases at J, with 12 bases in the middle. CDR1 LNHDA and CDR2 SQIVND come from the germline V gene (reference sequence). The CDR3 region is CASSISPAGYNEQFF. As DNA, the CDR3 is TGTGCCAGTAGTATCTCTCCGGCCGGCTACAATGAGCAGTTCTTC.

The chain employs TRBV5-1 and TRBJ2-5; D uncertain. The CDR3 loop spans 15 amino acids. CDR1 is SGHRS, CDR2 YFSETQ, per germline. Trimming removed 4 bases at V and 1 base at J, with 14 bases between. CDR3 protein: CASSAPERSQETQYF. CDR3 DNA sequence: TGCGCCAGCAGCGCCCCGGAACGGAGCCAAGAGACCCAGTACTTC.

This chain links TRBV5-1 with TRBJ2-3, with 8 bases that match TRBD1. Germline CDR1 is SGHRS and CDR2 is YFSETQ. V dropped 4 bases and J dropped 2; count of bases not matched to a gene: 6. The CDR3 sequence is 15 residues long. CDR3: CASSIQGAVTDTQYF. CDR3 in DNA: TGCGCCAGCAGCATCCAGGGGGCGGTCACAGATACGCAGTATTTT. The complete variable domain, with remaining parts taken from reference TRBV5-1 and TRBJ2-3, reads KAGVTQTPRYLIKTRGQQVTLSCSPISGHRSVSWYQQTPGQGLQFLFEYFSETQRNKGNFPGRFSGRQFSNSRSEMNVSTLELGDSALYLCASSIQGAVTDTQYFGPGTRLTVL.

The chain employs TRBV4-1 and TRBJ1-6; no clear D. Germline lookup yields CDR1 MGHRA and CDR2 YSYEKL. Trimming removed 1 base from V and 6 bases from J, with 10 bases in between. This CDR3 is built from 15 residues. CDR3 loop: CASSQAPGPNSPLHF. The CDR3 DNA reads as TGCGCCAGCAGCCAAGCCCCCGGTCCTAATTCACCCCTCCACTTT.

This clone occurred a few times. V usage is TRBV12-2 and J usage is TRBJ2-7; the table's D call of TRBD2 was not tested on the DNA. TRBV12-2 corresponds to a pseudogene. The CDR3 consists of 14 residues. The CDR3 DNA reads as TGTGCAAGTCGCTTAGGCCCCGAGGGCTACGAGCAGTACTTC. It is translated as CASRLGPEGYEQYF.